The 6 T cell receptor beta chains given below trace back to one sample, sequenced in a study of blood T cell repertoires in COVID-19. The data were produced by immunoSEQ multiplex PCR, yet TCRdb's version contains in-frame clones alone and is incomplete. The sample contains 90,000 or so clones, roughly 72% of which appear only once. Sequencing was carried out using peripheral blood. The receptors originated from a woman in her fifties or sixties in a cohort sampled during active or convalescent COVID-19.

This clone was recorded once. The chain carries TRBV21-1 and TRBJ1-1; the table's D call of TRBD1 was not tested on the DNA. TRBV21-1 is noted as a pseudogene. CDR3 length: 18 residues. The CDR3 nucleotides read TGTGCCAGCAGCACCAGACAGAGCACGGAGTGTCTGAACACTGAAGCTTTCTTT. It encodes CASSTRQSTECLNTEAFF.

The chain is built from TRBV9 and TRBJ1-1; D remains ambiguous. The CDR3 extends over 15 amino acids. V gave up 3 bases and J gave up 7 bases, with 19 bases separating them. Germline V gene data show CDR1 as SGDLS and CDR2 as YYNGEE. The CDR3 nucleotides read TGTGCCAGCAGCGCTAACCCGGACGGGAGCCATGAAGCTTTCTTT. Encoded protein: CASSANPDGSHEAFF.

This clone occurred once. The chain combines TRBV4-3 with TRBJ1-3, with 7 nucleotides matching TRBD1. The CDR3 contains 15 residues. Germline CDR1 LGHNA, CDR2 YSLEER. With V trimmed by 1 base and J by 2 bases, 2 bases remained unmatched. The chain's CDR3 is CASSQVQGAGNTIYF. CDR3 nucleotide sequence: TGCGCCAGCAGCCAAGTTCAGGGGGCTGGAAACACCATATATTTT.

The chain uses TRBV18 and TRBJ1-1; TRBD1 aligns across 10 bases. Germline CDR1 reads KGHSH; CDR2 reads LQKENI. CDR3 length equals 15 residues. The V segment lost 6 bases and the J segment 4 bases; nucleotides outside the gene matches: 8. Here the CDR3 reads CASSQGTGEGTEAFF. The CDR3 nucleotides are TGTGCCAGCTCGCAAGGGACAGGGGAGGGCACTGAAGCTTTCTTT. Full variable domain (rest looked up from reference TRBV18 and TRBJ1-1): NAGVMQNPRHLVRRRGQEARLRCSPMKGHSHVYWYRQLPEEGLKFMVYLQKENIIDESGMPKERFSAEFPKEGPSILRIQQVVRGDSAAYFCASSQGTGEGTEAFFGQGTRLTVV.

This clone was seen more than once but under ten times. Here the CDR3 DNA reads TGTGCCAGCAGCTTTACGGGACTAGCGGGCAATGAGCAGTTCTTC. This sequence encodes CASSFTGLAGNEQFF. The chain carries TRBV7-3 and TRBJ2-1; 12 bases fit TRBD2. The CDR3 totals 15 residues. Germline V gene lookup returns CDR1 SGHTA and CDR2 FQGTGA. With 3 bases clipped from V and 6 bases from J, the junction kept 3 bases outside the gene matches.

The chain links TRBV4-1 to TRBJ2-7; 9 nucleotides align to TRBD1. The J segment lost 2 bases and the V segment lost 2 bases, leaving 7 bases of the junction unmatched. The CDR3 runs 16 residues. Per the germline V gene, CDR1 is MGHRA and CDR2 is YSYEKL. The CDR3 region is CASSQWGDRATYEQYF. DNA of the CDR3: TGCGCCAGCAGCCAATGGGGGGACAGGGCCACCTACGAGCAGTACTTC.